This entry describes one T cell receptor beta chain. Using immunoSEQ multiplex PCR, the repertoire was profiled, and TCRdb retains in-frame clones only, with some absent. In the table there are about 110,000 clones, 70% to 85% of which are singletons. The data originate from a study of blood T cell repertoires in COVID-19. Study-wide context: The analysed material was cDNA or gDNA that came from T cells, B-cell-depleted T cells, or PBMCs.

This CDR3 region has 16 residues. Per germline, CDR1 SGHTA and CDR2 FQGNSA. V shed 5 bases and J shed 4 bases, with 19 bases lying between them. The chain recombines TRBV7-2 with TRBJ2-3; no reliable D call. This TCR was sampled from a human donor with acute or convalescent COVID-19. The donor label of this sample is uncertain. The specimen was peripheral blood. The CDR3 sequence: CASSNPLSRVADTQYF. The CDR3 DNA follows: TGTGCCAGCAGCAATCCACTCTCTCGGGTCGCAGATACGCAGTATTTT.